This TCR beta chain derives from a study of T cell changes during pregnancy in multiple sclerosis. The method was immunoSEQ multiplex PCR; TCRdb's version includes in-frame clones alone and lacks a portion of them. This table has about 46,000 clones, 80% to 95% appearing once. The specimen was CD4+ T cells from peripheral blood mononuclear cells, collected after pregnancy. This receptor was taken from a female donor with multiple sclerosis, enrolled in a pregnancy study.

The chain's CDR3 is CASSMRGLKNTGELFF. The CDR3 DNA sequence: TGTGCCAGTAGTATGAGGGGGCTCAAGAACACCGGGGAGCTGTTTTTT. The chain couples TRBV19 to TRBJ2-2, with 7 bases matching TRBD1. CDR1 is LNHDA, CDR2 SQIVND, per germline (reference sequence). The length of the CDR3 is 16 residues. The V and J ends lost 3 bases and 1 base, in that order; junction bases with no gene match: 5.